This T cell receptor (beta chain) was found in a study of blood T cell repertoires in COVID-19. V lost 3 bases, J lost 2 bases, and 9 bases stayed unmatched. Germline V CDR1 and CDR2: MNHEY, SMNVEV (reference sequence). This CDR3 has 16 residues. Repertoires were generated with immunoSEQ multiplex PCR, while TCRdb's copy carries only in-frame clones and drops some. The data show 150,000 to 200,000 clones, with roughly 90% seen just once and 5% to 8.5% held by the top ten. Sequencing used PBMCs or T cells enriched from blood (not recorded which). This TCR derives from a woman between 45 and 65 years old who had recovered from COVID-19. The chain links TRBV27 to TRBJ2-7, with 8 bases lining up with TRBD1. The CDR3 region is CASSLTPGQVPYEQYF. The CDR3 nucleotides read TGTGCCAGCAGTTTGACGCCGGGACAGGTACCCTACGAGCAGTACTTC.